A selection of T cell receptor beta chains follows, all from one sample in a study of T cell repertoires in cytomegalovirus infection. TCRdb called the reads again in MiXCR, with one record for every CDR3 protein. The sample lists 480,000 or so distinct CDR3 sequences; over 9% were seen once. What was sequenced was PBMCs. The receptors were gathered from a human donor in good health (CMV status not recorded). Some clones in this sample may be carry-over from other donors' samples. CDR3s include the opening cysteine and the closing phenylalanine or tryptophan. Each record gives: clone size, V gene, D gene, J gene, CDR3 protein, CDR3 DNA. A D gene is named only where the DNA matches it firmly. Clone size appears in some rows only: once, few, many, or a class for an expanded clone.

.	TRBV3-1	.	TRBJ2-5	CASSQEGEAQYF	TGTGCCAGCAGCCAAGAAGGCGAGGCCCAGTACTTC
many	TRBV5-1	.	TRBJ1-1	CASSYGGGETEAFF	TGCGCCAGCAGCTACGGAGGAGGAGAAACTGAAGCTTTCTTT
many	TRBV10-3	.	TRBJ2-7	CAISGGLRVSSYEQYF	TGTGCCATCAGTGGGGGACTCCGAGTTAGCTCCTACGAGCAGTACTTC
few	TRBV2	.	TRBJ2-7	CASSDLQGIHEQYF	TGTGCCAGCAGTGATTTACAGGGTATCCACGAGCAGTACTTC
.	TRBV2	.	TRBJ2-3	CASSVVEAAGQYF	TGTGCCAGCAGTGTGGTGGAAGCGGCGGGGCAATATTTT
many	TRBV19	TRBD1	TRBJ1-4	CASSTDRGLNEKLFF	TGTGCCAGTAGTACCGACAGGGGTCTGAATGAAAAACTGTTTTTT
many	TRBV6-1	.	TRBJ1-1	CASRKGNTEAFF	TGTGCCAGCAGGAAGGGGAACACTGAAGCTTTCTTT
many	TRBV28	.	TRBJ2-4	CASSSFGQGVNIQYF	TGTGCCAGCAGCTCCTTCGGGCAGGGCGTGAACATTCAGTACTTC
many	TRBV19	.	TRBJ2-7	CASSRSGDRYEQYF	TGTGCCAGTAGTAGGTCGGGGGATCGGTACGAGCAGTACTTC
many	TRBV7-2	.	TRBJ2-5	CASSPGLLYQETQYF	TGTGCCAGCAGCCCGGGACTTTTGTACCAAGAGACCCAGTACTTC
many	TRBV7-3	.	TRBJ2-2	CASSSPSQGTGELFF	TGTGCCAGCAGCTCACCCTCTCAGGGCACCGGGGAGCTGTTTTTT
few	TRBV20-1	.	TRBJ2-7	CSARDPSADSYEQYF	TGCAGTGCTAGAGATCCTAGCGCCGACTCCTACGAGCAGTACTTC
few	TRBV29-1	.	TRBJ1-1	CSVERGLNTEAFF	TGCAGCGTTGAAAGGGGTTTGAACACTGAAGCTTTCTTT
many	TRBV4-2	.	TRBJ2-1	CASSPRPGQNSYNEQFF	TGTGCCAGCAGCCCACGACCAGGGCAAAACTCCTACAATGAGCAGTTCTTC
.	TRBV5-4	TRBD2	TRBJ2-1	CASSFTSGRTQFF	TGTGCCAGCAGCTTCACTAGCGGGAGGACCCAGTTCTTC
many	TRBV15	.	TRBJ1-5	CATSKLPSPNQPQHF	TGTGCCACCAGCAAGCTCCCCTCCCCCAATCAGCCCCAGCATTTT
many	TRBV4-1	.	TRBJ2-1	CASNPLGASGVHEQFF	TGCGCCAGCAACCCCCTAGGAGCCTCTGGCGTCCATGAGCAGTTCTTC